This is a list of T cell receptor beta chains from one sample in a study of cytomegalovirus exposure and HLA in healthy donors. The data were produced by immunoSEQ multiplex PCR, yet TCRdb's version contains in-frame clones alone and is incomplete. This table holds about 130,000 clones, more than 75% found once. Sequenced material: PBMCs. The source is a man under 40 in good health and CMV-seronegative. Each CDR3 is given with its conserved first and last residue. A D gene is named only where the DNA matches it firmly. Clone size is stated in some rows and not others, as once, few, many or a class when expanded.

TRBJ2-5,TRBV14,.,.,TGTGCCAGCAGCCAAAAAACAAGATTGCACTTC,CASSQKTRLHF
TRBJ2-7,TRBV4-3,.,.,TGCGCCAGCAGCCAAGCCCTGATGGTGGGGCTCGAGTACTTC,CASSQALMVGLEYF
TRBJ2-7,TRBV5-4,.,.,TGTGCCAGCAGCGGCCAGTACGAGCAGTACTTC,CASSGQYEQYF
TRBJ2-1,TRBV11-3,.,.,TGTGCCAGCAGGGGGGGGGCGGGAAGGGGCGTCTACAATGAGCAGTTCTTC,CASRGGAGRGVYNEQFF
TRBJ2-7,TRBV28,TRBD2,once,TGTGCCAGCAGTATTGGCGGGAGGGCCTACGAGCAGTACTTC,CASSIGGRAYEQYF
TRBJ2-7,TRBV7-2,.,.,TGTGCCAGCAGCTTAGTTATTTACGAGCAGTACTTC,CASSLVIYEQYF
TRBJ1-4,TRBV28,.,few,TGTGCCAGCAGTTCCCTGGTGGGGGGATCGACTAATGAAAAACTGTTTTTT,CASSSLVGGSTNEKLFF
TRBJ2-5,TRBV5-6,TRBD2,.,TGTGCCAGCAGCTTTTGGAGCGGGAGACCTCAAGAGACCCAGTACTTC,CASSFWSGRPQETQYF
TRBJ1-4,TRBV28,TRBD1,.,TGTGCCAGCAGTCTACAGGGGTCACGCGAAAAACTGTTTTTT,CASSLQGSREKLFF
TRBJ2-4,TRBV7-9,.,.,TGTGCCAGCGGTACGGTTTCAGCCAAAAACATTCAGTACTTC,CASGTVSAKNIQYF
TRBJ1-2,TRBV28,.,.,TGTGCCAGCAGTTTACCAACTTACAGGGCTGGCTACACCTTC,CASSLPTYRAGYTF
TRBJ2-3,TRBV6-6,TRBD2,.,TGTGCCAGCAGTTCAGCGGGGAGCACAGATACGCAGTATTTT,CASSSAGSTDTQYF
TRBJ1-2,TRBV28,TRBD1,.,TGTGCCAGCAGACGAATGGCAGGGGGTGGCTACACCTTC,CASRRMAGGGYTF
TRBJ2-2,TRBV10-3,.,.,TGTGCCATCAGTGGAGGAACCGGGGAGCTGCTTTTT,CAISGGTGELLF
TRBJ1-5,TRBV7-2,.,.,TGTGCCAGCAGCTTAGCTTTTACCACGAGGTATAGCAATCAGCCCCAGCATTTT,CASSLAFTTRYSNQPQHF
TRBJ1-1,TRBV5-1,.,once,TGCGCCAGCAGGGTCCCGGGGACTGAAGCTTTCTTT,CASRVPGTEAFF
TRBJ2-7,TRBV27,.,.,TGTGCCAGCAGTTTAACTCCCGCCTACGAGCAGTACTTC,CASSLTPAYEQYF
TRBJ2-7,TRBV9,TRBD1,once,TGTGCCAGCAGCACAGGGGATAACGAGCAGTACTTC,CASSTGDNEQYF
TRBJ2-5,TRBV28,.,once,TGTGCCAGCAGCCTAGACAGGACTCAAGAGACCCAGTACTTC,CASSLDRTQETQYF
TRBJ2-7,TRBV4-3,TRBD2,few,TGCGCCAGCAGCCAAGAGTTCAGCGGGAGCTCCTACGAGCAGTACTTC,CASSQEFSGSSYEQYF
TRBJ2-7,TRBV7-9,TRBD2,few,TGTGCCAGCAGCCCGACTAGCTCTTACGAGCAGTACTTC,CASSPTSSYEQYF
TRBJ1-2,TRBV18,TRBD1,.,TGTGCCAGCTCACGTCAGGGGGGTCCCTATGGCTACACCTTC,CASSRQGGPYGYTF
TRBJ1-1,TRBV5-1,TRBD1,.,TGCGCCAGCAGTTTGACAGGGAGCACTGAAGCTTTCTTT,CASSLTGSTEAFF
TRBJ2-1,TRBV6-4,TRBD1,.,TGTGCCAGCAGTGACTCGGGAAGGGGGCTTTACAATGAGCAGTTCTTC,CASSDSGRGLYNEQFF
TRBJ2-1,TRBV5-8,TRBD1,.,TGTGCCAGCAGCTTGAGAGGACAGGGGAGAAACAATGAGCAGTTCTTC,CASSLRGQGRNNEQFF
TRBJ2-5,TRBV21-1,.,.,TGTGCCAGCAGCAAAGTCCCAAGGACAGTACAAGAGACCCAGTACTTC,CASSKVPRTVQETQYF
TRBJ2-7,TRBV18,TRBD2,once,TGTGCCAGCTCAGGACTAGCGGGAGGGGATGAGCAGTACTTC,CASSGLAGGDEQYF
TRBJ2-1,TRBV7-8,.,.,TGTGCCAGCAGCTCCTTCGTCCCTCCTAATGAGCAGTTCTTC,CASSSFVPPNEQFF
TRBJ2-7,TRBV4-1,TRBD2,.,TGCGCCAGCAGCCAAGGTCACCAGCGGGAGGGTTACGAGCAGTACTTC,CASSQGHQREGYEQYF
TRBJ1-5,TRBV5-1,TRBD1,.,TGCGCCAGCAGCTTGGGGGGGGACAGTTATCAGCCCCAGCATTTT,CASSLGGDSYQPQHF
TRBJ2-7,TRBV6-5,TRBD1,once,TGTGCCAGCAGTTACGGGACAGGTCGATTCTACGAGCAGTACTTC,CASSYGTGRFYEQYF
TRBJ2-2,TRBV7-2,.,few,TGTGCCAGCAGCTTTTCACCAGGGACCGGGGAGCTGTTTTTT,CASSFSPGTGELFF
TRBJ2-2,TRBV19,TRBD2,.,TGTGCCAGTAGTAGGGCGGGAGCCTACACCGGGGAGCTGTTTTTT,CASSRAGAYTGELFF
TRBJ1-5,TRBV5-1,.,once,TGCGCCAGCAGCCCGGGGGGGGGAATTAATCAGCCCCAGCATTTT,CASSPGGGINQPQHF
TRBJ1-3,TRBV28,.,.,TGTGCCAGCAGTTTGGTATTCGGTGGAAACACCATATATTTT,CASSLVFGGNTIYF
TRBJ2-1,TRBV29-1,.,.,TGCAGCGTTGGACTCCAGCGGAGGGGCAATGAGCAGTTCTTC,CSVGLQRRGNEQFF
TRBJ2-4,TRBV28,.,.,TGTGCCGGTAGGAGGGCCGGGGCCAAAAACATTCAGTACTTC,CAGRRAGAKNIQYF
TRBJ2-3,TRBV7-9,.,.,TGTGCCAGCAGCTTGCGGGATACGGGGACAGATACGCAGTATTTT,CASSLRDTGTDTQYF
TRBJ2-3,TRBV7-7,.,.,TGTGCCAGCAGCTTGACGGGGGAAGATACGCAGTATTTT,CASSLTGEDTQYF
TRBJ2-6,TRBV2,.,.,TGTGCCAGCAGAAAGCGGGCGACCCGTTCTGGGGCCAACGTCCTGACTTTC,CASRKRATRSGANVLTF
TRBJ2-5,TRBV11-2,TRBD1,.,TGTGCCAGCAGCTTAGAAAACAGGGGGGAGACCCAGTACTTC,CASSLENRGETQYF
TRBJ2-7,TRBV9,TRBD2,.,TGTGCCAGCAGCGTCTCCGGGACTAGCGGCTACGAGCAGTACTTC,CASSVSGTSGYEQYF
TRBJ2-2,TRBV28,.,.,TGTGCCAGCAGTTTCTCGAGGGTCCTAACCGGGGAGCTGTTTTTT,CASSFSRVLTGELFF
TRBJ1-2,TRBV19,.,.,TGTGCCAGTAGTCCAACGGGGACTGCTCCCTATGGCTACACCTTC,CASSPTGTAPYGYTF
TRBJ1-2,TRBV2,TRBD1,.,TGTGCCAGCAGACCTCGGAACAGGGGATCGCATGGCTACACCTTC,CASRPRNRGSHGYTF
TRBJ2-3,TRBV19,TRBD2,.,TGTGCCAGTACCCACCCTAGTGGAGCGGGAGGAATCACAGATACGCAGTATTTT,CASTHPSGAGGITDTQYF
TRBJ1-1,TRBV7-2,TRBD1,.,TGTGCCAGCACCCCGAACCTTTCAGGGGGCACTGAAGCTTTCTTT,CASTPNLSGGTEAFF
TRBJ1-5,TRBV9,.,.,TGTGCCAGCAGCGTAGGTGGGGGCGGTCAGCCCCAGCATTTT,CASSVGGGGQPQHF
TRBJ2-7,TRBV5-1,TRBD2,few,TGCGCCAGCAGCTTGGGCGGGAGGGCCGTTGAGCAGTACTTC,CASSLGGRAVEQYF
TRBJ1-1,TRBV5-1,TRBD1,few,TGCGCCAGCAGCTTGTGGAACAGGGGATCAAAAGTAGCTTTCTTT,CASSLWNRGSKVAFF
TRBJ2-2,TRBV9,.,.,TGTGCCAGCAGCGGGGGCAACACCGGGGAGCTGTTTTTT,CASSGGNTGELFF